The 27 T cell receptor beta chains in this list originate from one sample, sequenced in a study of a mutant IDH1 vaccine in newly diagnosed glioma. As for time point: week 35, safety follow-up. The study gave 300 ug of mutant IDH1 20-mer peptide per vaccine dose, with topical imiquimod. The protocol was immunoSEQ multiplex PCR, while the TCRdb copy is restricted to in-frame clones and leaves out a portion. The sample has under 40,000 clones; more than 75% are singletons. These receptors have no identified antigens. Source: PBMCs, taken from a glioma patient whose treatment included an IDH1 peptide vaccine. These receptors were taken from a woman between 40 and 50 years old with glioma.

The rearrangement uses TRBV18 and TRBJ2-7; 10 bases map to TRBD1. This CDR3 comprises 15 residues. V was clipped by 6 bases and J by 4 bases; unmatched bases: 9. Germline CDR1 reads KGHSH; CDR2 reads LQKENI. The CDR3 loop reads CASSPRTGGGYEQYF. The CDR3 DNA reads TGTGCCAGCTCGCCTCGGACAGGGGGAGGGTACGAGCAGTACTTC. Filled out from reference TRBV18 and TRBJ2-7, the complete variable domain reads NAGVMQNPRHLVRRRGQEARLRCSPMKGHSHVYWYRQLPEEGLKFMVYLQKENIIDESGMPKERFSAEFPKEGPSILRIQQVVRGDSAAYFCASSPRTGGGYEQYFGPGTRLTVT.

The V gene is TRBV6-5, the J gene TRBJ2-7, with a possible D match to TRBD1 (5 bases). This CDR3 spans 15 amino acids. The germline V and J ends were trimmed by 8 bases and 3 bases, with 20 bases remaining between them. Per the germline V gene, CDR1 is MNHEY and CDR2 is SVGAGI. The CDR3 protein is CASHPKGRLYYEQYF. In DNA, the CDR3 is TGTGCCAGCCATCCAAAGGGGCGCCTCTACTACGAGCAGTACTTC.

About this clone: A read error may account for a junction end that differs from germline. This chain joins TRBV7-7 and TRBJ2-1; 12 nucleotides align to TRBD2. This CDR3 region has 17 residues. Germline CDR1 is SSHAT and CDR2 is FNYEAQ (reference sequence). CDR3 bases: TGTGCTAGCAGCCCGGCTAGCGGGGGGGACAGGGGCAATGAGCAGTTCTTC. Its translation: CASSPASGGDRGNEQFF. The full variable domain, completed using reference TRBV7-7 and TRBJ2-1, is GAGVSQSPRYKVTKRGQDVTLRCDPISSHATLYWYQQALGQGPEFLTYFNYEAQPDKSGLPSDRFSAERPEGSISTLTIQRTEQRDSAMYRCASSPASGGDRGNEQFFGPGTRLTVL.

The chain recombines TRBV11-3 with TRBJ2-2; D gene uncertain. The CDR3 runs to 12 residues. The germline V gene encodes CDR1 SGHNT and CDR2 YENEEA. The germline V and J ends were trimmed by 0 bases and 9 bases, with 5 bases remaining between them. CDR3 in amino acids: CASSLDPRELFF. The CDR3 DNA follows: TGTGCCAGCAGCTTAGATCCCCGGGAGCTGTTTTTT. The entire variable domain, with the rest obtained from reference TRBV11-3 and TRBJ2-2, is as follows: EAGVVQSPRYKIIEKKQPVAFWCNPISGHNTLYWYLQNLGQGPELLIRYENEEAVDDSQLPKDRFSAERLKGVDSTLKIQPAELGDSAVYLCASSLDPRELFFGEGSRLTVL.

The J gene is TRBJ2-7, the V gene TRBV5-4, with D perhaps being TRBD1 or TRBD2 (7 bases each). V shed 6 bases and J shed 1 base, with 20 bases lying between them. The germline V gene encodes CDR1 SGHNT and CDR2 YYREEE (reference sequence). This CDR3 has 16 amino acids. The CDR3 sequence: CASMQGGAGGSYEQYF. The CDR3 DNA reads as TGTGCCAGCATGCAGGGGGGGGCCGGGGGTTCCTACGAGCAGTACTTC.

The chain combines TRBV30 with TRBJ2-3; tentative D call: TRBD2 (5 bases). This CDR3 spans 14 amino acids. Germline-derived CDR1 and CDR2 are GTSNPN and SVGIG (reference sequence). V was clipped by 3 bases and J by 1 base, with 11 bases between them. CDR3 loop: CAWSYPGGTDTQYF. CDR3 nucleotide sequence: TGTGCCTGGAGCTATCCCGGGGGCACAGATACGCAGTATTTT.

This chain connects TRBV7-2 to TRBJ2-7; D ambiguous. The CDR3 has 13 amino acids. Germline CDR1 reads SGHTA; CDR2 reads FQGNSA. V was clipped by 1 base and J by 5 bases, with 9 bases between them. The CDR3 spells CASSLVSGHEQYF. The CDR3 bases are TGTGCCAGCAGCTTAGTCAGTGGCCACGAGCAGTACTTC.

The chain has TRBV7-2 and TRBJ2-3; D is possibly TRBD2 (6 bases). V lost 6 bases, J lost 0 bases, and 13 bases lay in between. The CDR3 runs 15 residues. Germline CDR1 reads SGHTA; CDR2 reads FQGNSA. CDR3 coding DNA: TGTGCCAGCAGGCCCGCGGGACGGAGCACAGATACGCAGTATTTT. Its translation is CASRPAGRSTDTQYF.

V usage is TRBV13 and J usage is TRBJ1-2; D gene unclear. This CDR3 has 13 residues. The germline V gene has CDR1 PRHDT and CDR2 FYEKMQ (reference sequence). V was cut by 1 base and J by 6 bases, with 9 bases left in between. The CDR3 sequence is CASSLAHRDGYTF. CDR3 nucleotide sequence: TGTGCCAGCAGCTTAGCCCACCGAGATGGCTACACCTTC.

V usage is TRBV5-5 and J usage is TRBJ1-1; D is ambiguous. The V gene's germline CDR1 is SGHKS and CDR2 YYEKEE (reference sequence). The V and J ends lost 4 bases and 5 bases respectively, with 9 bases between them. The CDR3 is 12 amino acids. In DNA, the CDR3 is TGTGCCAGCAGCCAAGCGGGGACTGAAGCTTTCTTT. It encodes CASSQAGTEAFF.

This sequence joins TRBV7-8 and TRBJ1-2; no clear D gene. The CDR3 totals 14 residues. V lost 2 bases and J lost 8, with 15 bases in between. CDR1 is SGHVS, CDR2 FQNEAQ, per germline. CDR3 DNA sequence: TGTGCCAGCAGCTTATCCTCTAGACCAGAGGGCTACACCTTC. This sequence encodes CASSLSSRPEGYTF.

J is TRBJ2-7 and V is TRBV7-9; 11 bases agree with TRBD2. Germline CDR1 SEHNR, CDR2 FQNEAQ (reference sequence). V shed 0 bases and J 2 bases; nucleotides not matched to a gene: 3. This CDR3 is 16 amino acids long. The CDR3 nucleotides are TGTGCCAGCAGCTTAGCCCTAGCGGGGGGCCCCTACGAGCAGTACTTC. Its protein is CASSLALAGGPYEQYF.

This clone was detected once. The chain has TRBV7-9 and TRBJ2-7; D is possibly TRBD1 (6 bases). CDR1 and CDR2 from the germline V gene are SEHNR and FQNEAQ (reference sequence). With 0 bases removed from V and 2 bases from J, the gap between germline ends came to 14 bases. The CDR3 is 16 residues long. The CDR3 bases are TGTGCCAGCAGCTTAGCGACGTCAGGGGACCCCTACGAGCAGTACTTC. It specifies CASSLATSGDPYEQYF.

The genes are TRBV11-3 and TRBJ2-2, with TRBD2 matching 11 bases. J lost 1 base, V lost 5 bases, and 3 bases had no gene match. The CDR3 spans 16 residues. Germline V CDR1 and CDR2: SGHNT, YENEEA. CDR3 sequence reads: CASSITSGGNTGELFF. The CDR3, as DNA: TGTGCCAGCAGCATAACTAGCGGGGGGAACACCGGGGAGCTGTTTTTT.

The rearrangement joins TRBV19 to TRBJ2-7; either TRBD1 or TRBD2 may supply D (5 bases each). Germline CDR1 and CDR2: LNHDA and SQIVND (reference sequence). This CDR3 contains 14 residues. Trimming removed 6 bases at V and 5 bases at J, with 17 bases between. The CDR3 nucleotides read TGTGCCAGTAGCCCGGGACCCCTAATCCACGAGCAGTACTTC. As protein: CASSPGPLIHEQYF.

The genes are TRBV5-8 and TRBJ2-7, with D unresolved. Germline loops: CDR1 SGHTS, CDR2 YDEGEE. The CDR3 loop spans 13 amino acids. V dropped 2 bases and J dropped 5 bases, with 11 bases sitting between them. The CDR3 loop reads CASSLTGSHEQYF. Here the CDR3 DNA reads TGTGCCAGCAGCTTAACTGGATCCCACGAGCAGTACTTC.

The rearrangement links TRBV4-2 to TRBJ2-5; D may be TRBD1 or TRBD2 (5 bases each). V was clipped by 5 bases and J by 1 base, with 8 bases between them. The CDR3 sequence is 13 residues long. Looked up from germline, CDR1 is LGHNA and CDR2 is YNFKEQ. The CDR3 here is CASSGTVQETQYF. CDR3 in DNA: TGTGCCAGCAGCGGGACGGTCCAAGAGACCCAGTACTTC.

This chain connects TRBV18 to TRBJ1-5; D perhaps matches TRBD1 (6 bases). The CDR3 extends over 15 amino acids. The germline CDR1 and CDR2 sequences are KGHSH and LQKENI. V lost 3 bases and J 1 base, leaving 10 bases between the germline ends. Here the CDR3 DNA reads TGTGCCAGCTCACCGTCCGACAGGAGCAATCAGCCCCAGCATTTT. Its translation: CASSPSDRSNQPQHF.

The V and J genes are TRBV27 and TRBJ1-2; 10 bases line up with TRBD1. The germline V gene encodes CDR1 MNHEY and CDR2 SMNVEV (reference sequence). This CDR3 is 16 amino acids long. Losses at the gene ends were 6 bases for V and 10 bases for J; bases not matched to a gene: 17. In DNA, the CDR3 is TGTGCCAGCAGCACCGACGGGACAGGGGTTCTTTCTCACTACACCTTC. As protein: CASSTDGTGVLSHYTF.

The chain employs TRBV9 and TRBJ1-2; D gene uncertain. V dropped 4 bases and J dropped 4 bases, with 11 bases sitting between them. The CDR3 has 13 residues. Germline CDR1 SGDLS, CDR2 YYNGEE. CDR3 in DNA: TGTGCCAGCAGCCCCCCCACGGGCTATGGCTACACCTTC. The encoded protein is CASSPPTGYGYTF. The variable domain in full, completed from reference TRBV9 and TRBJ1-2, reads DSGVTQTPKHLITATGQRVTLRCSPRSGDLSVYWYQQSLDQGLQFLIQYYNGEERAKGNILERFSAQQFPDLHSELNLSSLELGDSALYFCASSPPTGYGYTFGSGTRLTVV.

With respect to this clone: Other nucleotide sequences in the sample specify the same CDR3. J is TRBJ1-5 and V is TRBV6-1; D is unresolved. The CDR3 has 13 amino acids. V lost 3 bases to trimming and J lost 5 bases, with 8 bases between them. Germline loops: CDR1 MNHNS, CDR2 SASEGT. The CDR3 here is CASSDSFDQPQHF. The CDR3 bases are TGTGCCAGCAGTGATTCCTTTGATCAGCCCCAGCATTTT.

The chain combines TRBV2 with TRBJ1-4; D ambiguous. The V gene's germline CDR1 is SNHLY and CDR2 FYNNEI. The CDR3 runs to 16 residues. Between the trimmed V and J ends, which lost 3 bases and 4 bases, there was a span of 15 bases. The chain's CDR3 is CASSDVPLKDNEKLFF. CDR3 DNA: TGTGCCAGCAGTGATGTGCCTCTTAAGGATAATGAAAAACTGTTTTTT.

The chain links TRBV19 to TRBJ2-3, with D perhaps matching TRBD1 or TRBD2 (5 bases each). This CDR3 spans 13 amino acids. Per the germline V gene, CDR1 is LNHDA and CDR2 is SQIVND (reference sequence). V shed 5 bases and J shed 10 bases, with 16 bases lying between them. CDR3 bases: TGTGCCAGTAGTTCGGGGACGCCGAGGCCGCAGTATTTT. It translates to CASSSGTPRPQYF.

The table lists this clone with a count of one. The chain links TRBV5-6 to TRBJ2-7, with 11 bases fitting TRBD1. Germline CDR1 and CDR2: SGHDT and YYEEEE. J gave up 3 bases and V 4 bases, and 6 bases lay outside the gene matches. This CDR3 comprises 15 residues. The CDR3 loop is CASSAGTGGLYEQYF. DNA for the CDR3: TGTGCCAGCAGCGCAGGGACAGGGGGACTCTACGAGCAGTACTTC. Full variable domain (rest looked up from reference TRBV5-6 and TRBJ2-7): DAGVTQSPTHLIKTRGQQVTLRCSPKSGHDTVSWYQQALGQGPQFIFQYYEEEERQRGNFPDRFSGHQFPNYSSELNVNALLLGDSALYLCASSAGTGGLYEQYFGPGTRLTVT.

This rearrangement joins TRBV5-1 to TRBJ2-7, with D perhaps TRBD1 (5 bases). This CDR3 comprises 15 residues. Between the trimmed V and J ends, which lost 0 bases and 7 bases, there was a span of 17 bases. CDR1 and CDR2 from the germline V gene are SGHRS and YFSETQ. The CDR3 region is CASSLGQSKVREQYF. CDR3 sequence (DNA): TGCGCCAGCAGCTTGGGACAGAGTAAGGTTCGGGAGCAGTACTTC.

This chain links TRBV14 with TRBJ1-1, with D perhaps TRBD1 (5 bases). The CDR3 consists of 14 residues. Per germline, CDR1 SGHDN and CDR2 FVKESK. Trimming left V 0 bases short and J 5 bases short, with 10 bases between. The CDR3 DNA is TGTGCCAGCAGCCAAGAGATACGGGGGACTGAAGCTTTCTTT. It yields the protein CASSQEIRGTEAFF.

This clone was observed a few times. V usage is TRBV27 and J usage is TRBJ1-5; D is ambiguous. From germline, CDR1 is MNHEY and CDR2 SMNVEV (reference sequence). The V gene lost 5 bases and the J gene lost 6 bases, with 17 bases spanning the gap. The CDR3 totals 15 residues. The CDR3 loop is CASSPWRRVGQPQHF. CDR3 bases: TGTGCCAGCAGTCCCTGGCGGAGGGTCGGTCAGCCCCAGCATTTT.